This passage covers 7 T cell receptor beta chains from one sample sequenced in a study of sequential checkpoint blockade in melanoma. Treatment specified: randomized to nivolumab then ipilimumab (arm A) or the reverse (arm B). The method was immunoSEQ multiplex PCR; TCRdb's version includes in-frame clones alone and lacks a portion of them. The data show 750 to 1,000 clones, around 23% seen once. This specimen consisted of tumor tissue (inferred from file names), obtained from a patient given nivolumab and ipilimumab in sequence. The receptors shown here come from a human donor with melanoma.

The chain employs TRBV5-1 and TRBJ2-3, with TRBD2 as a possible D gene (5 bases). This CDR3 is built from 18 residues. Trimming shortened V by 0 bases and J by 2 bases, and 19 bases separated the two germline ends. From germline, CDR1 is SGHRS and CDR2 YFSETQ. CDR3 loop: CASSLGTPGNLDTDTQYF. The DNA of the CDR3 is TGCGCCAGCAGCTTGGGGACTCCGGGAAATCTTGACACAGATACGCAGTATTTT.

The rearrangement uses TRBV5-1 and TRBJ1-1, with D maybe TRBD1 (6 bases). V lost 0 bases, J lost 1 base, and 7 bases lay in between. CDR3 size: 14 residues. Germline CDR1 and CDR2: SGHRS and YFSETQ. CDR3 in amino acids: CASSLGQENTEAFF. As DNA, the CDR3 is TGCGCCAGCAGCTTGGGACAGGAGAACACTGAAGCTTTCTTT. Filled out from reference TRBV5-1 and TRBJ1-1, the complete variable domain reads KAGVTQTPRYLIKTRGQQVTLSCSPISGHRSVSWYQQTPGQGLQFLFEYFSETQRNKGNFPGRFSGRQFSNSRSEMNVSTLELGDSALYLCASSLGQENTEAFFGQGTRLTVV.

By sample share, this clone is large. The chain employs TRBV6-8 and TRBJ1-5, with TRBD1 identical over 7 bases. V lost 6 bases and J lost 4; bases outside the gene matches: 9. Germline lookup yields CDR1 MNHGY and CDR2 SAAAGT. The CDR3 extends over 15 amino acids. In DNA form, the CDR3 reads TGTGCCAGCAGCCGGGGGACAGACACTAATCAGCCCCAGCATTTT. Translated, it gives CASSRGTDTNQPQHF.

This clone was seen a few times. CDR3 nucleotide sequence: TGCAGCGTTGCAGCGGGGGCCAACACAGATACGCAGTATTTT. This sequence encodes CSVAAGANTDTQYF. The genes are TRBV29-1 and TRBJ2-3; 8 bases fit TRBD2. The length of the CDR3 is 14 residues. The V and J ends lost 4 bases and 2 bases, in that order; junction bases with no gene match: 5. Germline values: CDR1 SQVTM, CDR2 ANQGSEA.

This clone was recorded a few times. CDR3 protein: CAISESGTGANNSPLHF. Here the CDR3 DNA reads TGTGCCATCAGTGAGTCCGGGACAGGGGCCAATAATTCACCCCTCCACTTT. This sequence joins TRBV10-3 and TRBJ1-6; 10 positions match TRBD1. The trim removed 0 bases at V and 5 bases at J, leaving 4 bases unmatched. The CDR3 contains 17 residues. Germline loops: CDR1 ENHRY, CDR2 SYGVKD.

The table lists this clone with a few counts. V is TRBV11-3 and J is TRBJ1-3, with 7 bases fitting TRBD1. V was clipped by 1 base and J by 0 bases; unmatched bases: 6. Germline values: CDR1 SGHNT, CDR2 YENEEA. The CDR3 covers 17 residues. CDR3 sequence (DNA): TGTGCCAGCAGCTTAGGAGTGGGGACAGCCTCTGGAAACACCATATATTTT. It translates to CASSLGVGTASGNTIYF.

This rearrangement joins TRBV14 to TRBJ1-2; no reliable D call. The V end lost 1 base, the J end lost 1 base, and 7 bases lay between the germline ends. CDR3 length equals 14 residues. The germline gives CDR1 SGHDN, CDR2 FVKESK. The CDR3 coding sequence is TGTGCCAGCAGCCAAGGCAATAATAACTATGGCTACACCTTC. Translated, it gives CASSQGNNNYGYTF.